This T cell receptor beta chain was retrieved from a study of blood T cell repertoires in COVID-19. Only in-frame clones appear in the TCRdb table, and some are missing; sequencing was by immunoSEQ multiplex PCR. The sample comprises roughly 240,000 clones, around 90% of which are singletons, and 2.5% to 3% rests with the top ten. V gave up 0 bases and J gave up 3 bases; unmatched junction bases: 3. CDR1 and CDR2 (germline): SGDLS, YYNGEE. There are 15 residues in the CDR3. The rearrangement links TRBV9 to TRBJ1-5; 7 bases agree with TRBD1. This clonotype was obtained from a woman aged 25 to 39 with acute COVID-19. Sequencing input: PBMCs or T cells enriched from blood (not recorded which). The CDR3 DNA sequence: TGTGCCAGCAGCGTAGAGGGACAGATCAATCAGCCCCAGCATTTT. It is translated as CASSVEGQINQPQHF.